This T cell receptor beta chain was identified during a study of metastatic and nonmetastatic thyroid tumors. None of the patients had undergone any treatment ahead of thyroid surgery. Germline values: CDR1 SGDLS, CDR2 YYNGEE. Trimming at V came to 3 bases and at J to 7 bases, leaving 9 bases not matched to a gene. The CDR3 loop spans 17 amino acids. This clone was counted at least ten times. TCRdb re-called clones via MiXCR from the PCR reads. The top ten hold roughly 23% of the sample, which has roughly 11,000 clones, roughly 27% seen once. The material sequenced was adjacent normal tissue. The rearrangement uses TRBV9 and TRBJ2-2; 13 bases agree with TRBD2. This TCR derives from a male donor with papillary thyroid cancer or a benign thyroid nodule (not recorded which). Some clones in this sample may be carry-over from other donors' samples. CDR3 residues: CASSESLAGGPGGELFF. CDR3 in DNA: TGTGCCAGCAGCGAATCACTAGCGGGGGGGCCCGGCGGGGAGCTGTTTTTT. The complete variable domain, with remaining parts taken from reference TRBV9 and TRBJ2-2, reads DSGVTQTPKHLITATGQRVTLRCSPRSGDLSVYWYQQSLDQGLQFLIQYYNGEERAKGNILERFSAQQFPDLHSELNLSSLELGDSALYFCASSESLAGGPGGELFFGEGSRLTVL.